A single sample is the source of the 32 T cell receptor beta chains below, sequenced in a study of cytomegalovirus exposure and HLA in healthy donors (dated by TCRdb to about 2017). Library prep was done by the immunoSEQ multiplex PCR assay. For the multiplex PCR, a mixture combining 60 forward primers for TCR Vbeta segments and 13 reverse primers for TCR Jbeta segments was used. TCRdb re-hosts the immuneACCESS table, in-frame sequences only. Its copies lack some clones; in the studies checked, an unresolved V gene accounts for under half of them, and the cause for the rest is not known. In this sample the table shows under 200,000 clones, 60% to 85% of which occur a single time. The ten top clones hold roughly 7% of the sample. Sequencing input: PBMCs. Receptors were obtained from a woman aged 40 to 50 in good health and CMV-seropositive.

The rearrangement joins TRBV6-5 to TRBJ2-5; 8 nucleotides line up with TRBD2. The CDR3 runs to 16 residues. V dropped 2 bases and J dropped 7; count of bases not matched to a gene: 12. CDR1 and CDR2 (germline): MNHEY, SVGAGI. CDR3 protein: CASSYVGGGLSGTQYF. Here the CDR3 DNA reads TGTGCCAGCAGTTACGTCGGGGGGGGCCTATCCGGGACCCAGTACTTC.

V usage is TRBV30 and J usage is TRBJ1-3; no firm D call. This CDR3 comprises 14 residues. Trimming took 0 bases from V and 0 from J, leaving 6 bases between them. The V gene's germline CDR1 is GTSNPN and CDR2 SVGIG (reference sequence). The DNA for the CDR3 is TGTGCCTGGAGTGTTTTCGGCTCTGGAAACACCATATATTTT. The encoded protein is CAWSVFGSGNTIYF.

The rearrangement uses TRBV18 and TRBJ2-1; 9 bases fit TRBD1. The ends lost 3 bases at V and 2 bases at J; junction bases unmatched: 5. There are 16 residues in the CDR3. Germline lookup yields CDR1 KGHSH and CDR2 LQKENI. The CDR3 region is CASSPLTGGTYNEQFF. For the CDR3, the DNA is TGTGCCAGCTCACCGCTTACAGGGGGCACCTACAATGAGCAGTTCTTC.

In the case of this clone: An end of the junction differs from the germline gene, which may be a read error. V usage is TRBV5-1 and J usage is TRBJ1-1; D is possibly TRBD1 (5 bases). CDR1 and CDR2 (germline): SGHRS, YFSETQ. The CDR3 sequence is 15 residues long. The CDR3 sequence is CASNLDQGLNTEAFF. The CDR3 DNA sequence: TGCGCCAGCAACTTGGATCAGGGCTTGAACACTGAAGCTTTCTTT.

The rearrangement joins TRBV7-3 to TRBJ2-2; D not certain. Germline values: CDR1 SGHTA, CDR2 FQGTGA. V lost 2 bases to trimming and J lost 4 bases, with 5 bases between them. The CDR3 is 13 residues long. CDR3 sequence (DNA): TGTGCCAGCAGCTTATTCGGCACCGGGGAGCTGTTTTTT. It translates to CASSLFGTGELFF.

This clone came up once. This is likely a read error, given that the CDR3 carries no conserved phenylalanine or tryptophan at its end. This chain uses TRBV5-6 with TRBJ2-7; 9 nucleotides align to TRBD1. The CDR3 extends over 15 amino acids. Per germline, CDR1 SGHDT and CDR2 YYEEEE. Trimming at V came to 1 base and at J to 6 bases, leaving 8 bases not matched to a gene. Here the CDR3 DNA reads TGTGCCAGCAGCTTGAGGTTGACAGGGGGTCTCGAGCAGTACTAC. Translating gives CASSLRLTGGLEQYY.

This clone was seen a few times. The rearrangement uses TRBV4-1 and TRBJ2-1, with TRBD2 matching over 7 bases. Trimming removed 4 bases from V and 6 bases from J; junction bases left unmatched: 15. The CDR3 runs to 17 residues. Germline V gene data show CDR1 as MGHRA and CDR2 as YSYEKL. The CDR3 reads CASSRGGLAHLGNEQFF. The DNA of the CDR3 is TGCGCCAGCAGCCGGGGAGGGCTAGCACACCTTGGCAATGAGCAGTTCTTC.

This chain links TRBV18 with TRBJ1-4, with D unresolved. Germline V gives CDR1 KGHSH, CDR2 LQKENI. The V and J ends lost 3 bases and 5 bases respectively, with 7 bases between them. The length of the CDR3 is 13 residues. The CDR3 DNA sequence: TGTGCCAGCTCACCCAGCGTAAATGAAAAACTGTTTTTT. As protein: CASSPSVNEKLFF. Looking up the rest from reference TRBV18 and TRBJ1-4 gives the full variable domain: NAGVMQNPRHLVRRRGQEARLRCSPMKGHSHVYWYRQLPEEGLKFMVYLQKENIIDESGMPKERFSAEFPKEGPSILRIQQVVRGDSAAYFCASSPSVNEKLFFGSGTQLSVL.

V and J are TRBV6-5 and TRBJ1-2; D not certain. Trimming cost V 4 bases and J 4 bases, with 13 bases left between them. CDR1 and CDR2 from the germline V gene are MNHEY and SVGAGI. The CDR3 runs 14 residues. CDR3 residues: CASSSPGVSYGYTF. CDR3 DNA sequence: TGTGCCAGCAGTTCCCCCGGGGTTAGCTATGGCTACACCTTC.

The chain links TRBV7-9 to TRBJ2-7, with D perhaps TRBD2 (5 bases). CDR1 and CDR2 (germline): SEHNR, FQNEAQ (reference sequence). V was cut by 5 bases and J by 5 bases, with 10 bases left in between. The CDR3 is 12 amino acids. The CDR3 DNA follows: TGTGCCAGCAGCCTGGACTTTGACGAGCAGTACTTC. It codes for CASSLDFDEQYF.

The V and J genes are TRBV27 and TRBJ1-1; D gene uncertain. With 3 bases removed from V and 8 bases from J, the gap between germline ends came to 7 bases. The CDR3 consists of 11 residues. Germline CDR1 MNHEY, CDR2 SMNVEV (reference sequence). The CDR3 region has the DNA TGTGCCAGCAGTTTTCCTGTCGAAGCTTTCTTT. The encoded protein is CASSFPVEAFF.

The table lists this clone with a count of one. The genes are TRBV4-3 and TRBJ2-7; 10 nucleotides agree with TRBD1. The ends lost 4 bases at V and 5 bases at J; junction bases unmatched: 5. Germline V gene sequence: CDR1 LGHNA, CDR2 YSLEER. The CDR3 spans 14 residues. The CDR3 here is CASSPRQGADEQYF. As DNA, the CDR3 is TGCGCCAGCAGCCCGCGACAGGGGGCCGACGAGCAGTACTTC.

CDR3 sequence (DNA): TGCAGCGTCCGAGGACAGGGCCTTAACGAGCAGTACTTC. Residues: CSVRGQGLNEQYF. This chain links TRBV29-1 with TRBJ2-7; 8 bases line up with TRBD1. Germline CDR1 is SQVTM and CDR2 is ANQGSEA. The length of the CDR3 is 13 residues. Unmatched junction bases numbered 9, after V lost 6 bases and J lost 5 bases.

This chain links TRBV12-5 with TRBJ2-3; D might be TRBD2 (5 bases). Germline V lookup: CDR1 LGHNT, CDR2 FRNRAP. The CDR3 is 16 amino acids. V was trimmed by 2 bases and J by 2 bases, leaving 14 bases between them. The CDR3 DNA reads as TGTGCTAGTGGTTTGAACCGGGGTCTATTCACAGATACGCAGTATTTT. Amino acids: CASGLNRGLFTDTQYF.

The chain links TRBV19 to TRBJ1-4, with 7 bases fitting TRBD1. From germline, CDR1 is LNHDA and CDR2 SQIVND (reference sequence). J was trimmed by 0 bases and V by 10 bases; bases with no gene match: 14. This CDR3 comprises 17 residues. The CDR3: CATTGKPDTATNEKLFF. The CDR3, as DNA: TGTGCCACGACAGGGAAGCCCGATACTGCAACTAATGAAAAACTGTTTTTT.

This clone was seen more than once but under ten times. V and J are TRBV27 and TRBJ2-7; possibly TRBD1 for D (5 bases). With 2 bases removed from V and 2 bases from J, the gap between germline ends came to 7 bases. CDR3 length equals 13 residues. Germline V gene data show CDR1 as MNHEY and CDR2 as SMNVEV (reference sequence). The CDR3 DNA is TGTGCCAGCAGTTTAATAGGGGCCTACGAGCAGTACTTC. It is translated as CASSLIGAYEQYF.

There are a few counts of this clone. The J gene is TRBJ1-5, the V gene TRBV6-1, with 9 nucleotides matching TRBD1. Germline CDR1 reads MNHNS; CDR2 reads SASEGT. V gave up 6 bases and J gave up 7 bases; unmatched junction bases: 10. The length of the CDR3 is 15 residues. The DNA of the CDR3 is TGTGCCAGCAGCGATCAACAGGGGGCAAGGCAGCCCCAGCATTTT. Translation: CASSDQQGARQPQHF.

DNA of the CDR3: TGTGCCATCCGCCCCCCGGGACAGGTCTTTAATGGCTACACCTTC. Translation: CAIRPPGQVFNGYTF. The rearrangement links TRBV28 to TRBJ1-2; 8 bases are shared with TRBD1. The V gene's germline CDR1 is MDHEN and CDR2 SYDVKM. The CDR3 length is 15 residues. Trimming cost V 10 bases and J 6 bases; bases outside gene matches: 16.

With respect to this clone: One end of the junction does not line up with germline, which may come from a read error. The V gene is TRBV13, the J gene TRBJ2-6; 9 nucleotides line up with TRBD1. The CDR3 has 16 residues. Germline values: CDR1 PRHDT, CDR2 FYEKMQ (reference sequence). CDR3 DNA: TGTGCCAGCAGCCGGGACAGGGTAGCTGGGGCCAACGGCCTGACTTTC. Its translation is CASSRDRVAGANGLTF.

The J gene is TRBJ1-2, the V gene TRBV19; weak D call: TRBD1 (5 bases). Germline V CDR1 and CDR2: LNHDA, SQIVND (reference sequence). Trimming removed 3 bases from V and 3 bases from J, with 11 bases in between. The CDR3 is made up of 14 amino acids. CDR3 coding DNA: TGTGCCAGTAGTATTTTCGGGGGGGACTATGGCTACACCTTC. It is translated as CASSIFGGDYGYTF.

This sequence joins TRBV2 and TRBJ1-5; unclear D gene. V lost 1 base and J 7 bases, leaving 14 bases between the germline ends. CDR1 SNHLY and CDR2 FYNNEI come from the germline V gene. CDR3 length equals 15 residues. CDR3 in DNA: TGTGCCAGCAGTGAAGTCAAGGTAGCTCGGCAGCCCCAGCATTTT. Translating it yields CASSEVKVARQPQHF.

The V call is TRBV19, the J call TRBJ2-5; D possibly corresponds to TRBD1 (5 bases). Per germline, CDR1 LNHDA and CDR2 SQIVND (reference sequence). This CDR3 has 19 amino acids. Trimming shortened V by 5 bases and J by 3 bases, and 28 bases separated the two germline ends. The chain's CDR3 is CASSEGGRGRGAFKETQYF. The CDR3 nucleotides are TGTGCCAGTAGTGAAGGTGGTAGGGGCCGCGGTGCATTTAAAGAGACCCAGTACTTC.

V is TRBV18 and J is TRBJ2-3, with D possibly being TRBD2 (6 bases). The V and J ends lost 0 bases and 4 bases respectively, with 14 bases between them. Per the germline V gene, CDR1 is KGHSH and CDR2 is LQKENI. The CDR3 consists of 16 residues. CDR3 in amino acids: CASSPPAPGDSDTQYF. For the CDR3, the DNA is TGTGCCAGCTCACCACCTGCTCCGGGAGATTCAGATACGCAGTATTTT. Combining the CDR3 with reference TRBV18 and TRBJ2-3 gives the whole variable domain NAGVMQNPRHLVRRRGQEARLRCSPMKGHSHVYWYRQLPEEGLKFMVYLQKENIIDESGMPKERFSAEFPKEGPSILRIQQVVRGDSAAYFCASSPPAPGDSDTQYFGPGTRLTVL.

The chain joins TRBV7-2 to TRBJ1-1; tentative D call: TRBD1 (5 bases). Germline values: CDR1 SGHTA, CDR2 FQGNSA. The CDR3 is 17 residues long. Trimming took 4 bases from V and 0 from J, leaving 18 bases between them. The CDR3 sequence is CASSSGGGILMNTEAFF. The CDR3 DNA follows: TGTGCCAGCAGCTCTGGTGGGGGGATCCTCATGAACACTGAAGCTTTCTTT.

The V and J genes are TRBV29-1 and TRBJ2-1; D is possibly TRBD2 (6 bases). Germline loops: CDR1 SQVTM, CDR2 ANQGSEA. The CDR3 is 13 amino acids. V lost 7 bases and J 4 bases, leaving 14 bases between the germline ends. The CDR3 is CSARSGSYNEQFF. Written as DNA, the CDR3 is TGCAGCGCCAGGTCCGGGAGTTACAATGAGCAGTTCTTC.

Written as DNA, the CDR3 is TGTGCTAGTTGCGTAGTCAACACCGGGGAGCTGTTTTTT. Translating gives CASCVVNTGELFF. The J gene is TRBJ2-2, the V gene TRBV12-5; D gene uncertain. Germline CDR1 and CDR2: LGHNT and FRNRAP. V lost 8 bases and J 2 bases, leaving 9 bases between the germline ends. CDR3 length: 13 amino acids.

This clone has a handful of counts. The chain is built from TRBV15 and TRBJ2-5; no clear D gene. Germline CDR1 LNHNV, CDR2 YYDKDF (reference sequence). CDR3 length: 11 residues. Trimming removed 3 bases from V and 5 bases from J, with 4 bases in between. As DNA, the CDR3 is TGTGCCACCAGCAGCGAGGAGACCCAGTACTTC. Protein product: CATSSEETQYF.

This clone was observed a few times. Compared with germline, one end of the junction differs, possibly owing to a read error. The V call is TRBV29-1, the J call TRBJ1-1, with unresolved D. The CDR3 totals 14 residues. Germline loops: CDR1 SQVTM, CDR2 ANQGSEA. In DNA form, the CDR3 reads TGCAGCGTTCAGAGGATGAGCGCGAACGCTGAAGCTTTCTTT. Residues: CSVQRMSANAEAFF.

This clone showed up just a few times. The rearrangement links TRBV29-1 to TRBJ2-7, with D perhaps matching TRBD1 (6 bases). Per the germline V gene, CDR1 is SQVTM and CDR2 is ANQGSEA. The CDR3 consists of 13 residues. The V and J ends lost 6 bases and 2 bases respectively, with 14 bases between them. The CDR3 region has the DNA TGCAGCGTAGTACAGGGCTTAACCTACGAGCAGTACTTC. Its protein product is CSVVQGLTYEQYF.

The chain combines TRBV27 with TRBJ2-1, with 12 bases that match TRBD2. The CDR3 is 18 amino acids. Germline values: CDR1 MNHEY, CDR2 SMNVEV (reference sequence). With V trimmed by 5 bases and J by 3 bases, 11 bases remained unmatched. The DNA for the CDR3 is TGTGCCAGCAGTCCCCGGACTAGCGGGGTGGACTACTACAATGAGCAGTTCTTC. It translates to CASSPRTSGVDYYNEQFF.

CDR3 loop: CASSDPGLGRYEQYF. CDR3 coding DNA: TGTGCCAGCAGTGATCCGGGACTAGGGAGATACGAGCAGTACTTC. The V gene is TRBV25-1, the J gene TRBJ2-7; 8 bases align to TRBD2. From germline, CDR1 is MGHDK and CDR2 SYGVNS. The CDR3 runs 15 residues. The trim removed 3 bases at V and 4 bases at J, leaving 8 bases unmatched.

The chain has TRBV28 and TRBJ2-7; TRBD1 matches at 8 bases. Trimming cost V 4 bases and J 5 bases; bases outside gene matches: 25. Germline CDR1 reads MDHEN; CDR2 reads SYDVKM. This CDR3 has 20 amino acids. The CDR3, as DNA: TGTGCCAGCAGTTCGCTTTCAACCCAGACAGACAGGGGCTGGGTGGACGAGCAGTACTTC. Encoded protein: CASSSLSTQTDRGWVDEQYF. Looking up the rest from reference TRBV28 and TRBJ2-7 gives the full variable domain: DVKVTQSSRYLVKRTGEKVFLECVQDMDHENMFWYRQDPGLGLRLIYFSYDVKMKEKGDIPEGYSVSREKKERFSLILESASTNQTSMYLCASSSLSTQTDRGWVDEQYFGPGTRLTVT.